These 3 T cell receptor beta chains came from one sample sequenced in a study of CD8 T cells in Susac syndrome. RNA totalling roughly 0.45 to 1 ug underwent reverse transcription with random hexamers. TCRdb independently ran MiXCR on the immunoSEQ multiplex PCR reads; one entry per CDR3 protein. The table includes roughly 220,000 distinct CDR3 sequences, about 94% detected once. Sequenced input: CD4+ T cells from PBMCs. These receptors came from a human donor with Susac syndrome.

The V gene is TRBV7-2, the J gene TRBJ2-5; TRBD1 is a possible D gene (6 bases). Trimming removed 4 bases from V and 5 bases from J, with 20 bases in between. Germline V gene sequence: CDR1 SGHTA, CDR2 FQGNSA. This CDR3 contains 16 residues. The CDR3 sequence is CASSSASGRGYETQYF. CDR3 bases: TGTGCCAGCAGCTCCGCCTCTGGAAGGGGGTACGAGACCCAGTACTTC.

The CDR3 protein is CAWSFGNTEAFF. Here the CDR3 DNA reads TGTGCCTGGAGTTTTGGGAACACTGAAGCTTTCTTT. V gene TRBV30 combines with J gene TRBJ1-1, with no clear D. Germline assignment: CDR1 GTSNPN and CDR2 SVGIG (reference sequence). The V end was cut by 2 bases, the J end by 1 base, with 5 bases between. There are 12 residues in the CDR3.

The rearrangement links TRBV28 to TRBJ2-7, with 8 bases aligning to TRBD1. With V trimmed by 6 bases and J by 2 bases, 9 bases remained unmatched. The CDR3 extends over 15 amino acids. Germline V lookup: CDR1 MDHEN, CDR2 SYDVKM. CDR3 nucleotides: TGTGCCAGCAGATCCCCGGGACAGGCGACCTACGAGCAGTACTTC. The encoded protein is CASRSPGQATYEQYF. The full variable domain, its missing parts supplied by reference TRBV28 and TRBJ2-7, is DVKVTQSSRYLVKRTGEKVFLECVQDMDHENMFWYRQDPGLGLRLIYFSYDVKMKEKGDIPEGYSVSREKKERFSLILESASTNQTSMYLCASRSPGQATYEQYFGPGTRLTVT.